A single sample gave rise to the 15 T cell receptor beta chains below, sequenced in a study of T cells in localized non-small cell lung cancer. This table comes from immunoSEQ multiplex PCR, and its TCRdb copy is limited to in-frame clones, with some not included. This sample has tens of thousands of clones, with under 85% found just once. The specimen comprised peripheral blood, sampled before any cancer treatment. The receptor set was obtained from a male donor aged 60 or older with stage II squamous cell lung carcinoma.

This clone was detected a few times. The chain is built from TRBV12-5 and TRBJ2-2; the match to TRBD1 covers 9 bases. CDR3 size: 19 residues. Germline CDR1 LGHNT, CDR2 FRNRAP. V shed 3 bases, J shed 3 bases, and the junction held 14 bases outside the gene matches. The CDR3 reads CASGFRDRVGQRDTGELFF. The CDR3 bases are TGTGCTAGTGGTTTCCGGGACAGGGTTGGCCAGCGGGACACCGGGGAGCTGTTTTTT.

The CDR3 coding sequence is TGTGCCACCAGCAGGGGACAGGGGGGGTACACCGGGGAGCTGTTTTTT. It is translated as CATSRGQGGYTGELFF. The rearrangement links TRBV15 to TRBJ2-2; 11 positions match TRBD1. CDR3 size: 16 residues. J lost 3 bases, V lost 3 bases, and 3 bases had no gene match. The germline CDR1 and CDR2 sequences are LNHNV and YYDKDF (reference sequence).

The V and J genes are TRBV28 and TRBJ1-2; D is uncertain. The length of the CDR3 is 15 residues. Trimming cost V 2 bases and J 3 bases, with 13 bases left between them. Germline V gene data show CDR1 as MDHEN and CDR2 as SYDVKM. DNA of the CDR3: TGTGCCAGCAGTTTAGCGACAACGGACGACTATGGCTACACCTTC. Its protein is CASSLATTDDYGYTF.

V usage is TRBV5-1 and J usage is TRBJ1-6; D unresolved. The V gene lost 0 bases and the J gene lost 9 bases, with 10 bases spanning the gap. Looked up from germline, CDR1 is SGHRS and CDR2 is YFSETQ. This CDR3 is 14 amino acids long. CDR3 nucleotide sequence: TGCGCCAGCAGCTTGGGGACGGTAGTTTCACCCCTCCACTTT. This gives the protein CASSLGTVVSPLHF. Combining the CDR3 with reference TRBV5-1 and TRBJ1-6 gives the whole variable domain KAGVTQTPRYLIKTRGQQVTLSCSPISGHRSVSWYQQTPGQGLQFLFEYFSETQRNKGNFPGRFSGRQFSNSRSEMNVSTLELGDSALYLCASSLGTVVSPLHFGNGTRLTVT.

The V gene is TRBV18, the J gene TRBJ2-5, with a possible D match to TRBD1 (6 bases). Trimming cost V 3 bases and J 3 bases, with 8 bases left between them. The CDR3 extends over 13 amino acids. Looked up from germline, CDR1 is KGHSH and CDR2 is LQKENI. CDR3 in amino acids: CASSPYREETQYF. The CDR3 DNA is TGTGCCAGCTCACCCTACAGGGAAGAGACCCAGTACTTC.

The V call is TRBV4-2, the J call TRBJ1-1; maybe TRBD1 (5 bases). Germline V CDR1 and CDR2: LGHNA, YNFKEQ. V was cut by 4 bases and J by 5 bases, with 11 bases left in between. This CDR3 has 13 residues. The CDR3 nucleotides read TGTGCCAGCAGCCTCCCGGGGCGGACTGAAGCTTTCTTT. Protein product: CASSLPGRTEAFF.

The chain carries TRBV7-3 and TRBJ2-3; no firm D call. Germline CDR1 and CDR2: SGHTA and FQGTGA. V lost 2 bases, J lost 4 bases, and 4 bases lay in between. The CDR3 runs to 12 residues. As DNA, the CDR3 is TGTGCCAGCAGCTTATCGGCAGATACGCAGTATTTT. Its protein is CASSLSADTQYF.

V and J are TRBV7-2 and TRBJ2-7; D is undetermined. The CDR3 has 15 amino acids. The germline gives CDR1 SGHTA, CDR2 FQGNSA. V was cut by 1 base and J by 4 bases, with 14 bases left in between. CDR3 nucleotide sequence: TGTGCCAGCAGCTTAGATTACAGCACCACTTACGAGCAGTACTTC. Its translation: CASSLDYSTTYEQYF.

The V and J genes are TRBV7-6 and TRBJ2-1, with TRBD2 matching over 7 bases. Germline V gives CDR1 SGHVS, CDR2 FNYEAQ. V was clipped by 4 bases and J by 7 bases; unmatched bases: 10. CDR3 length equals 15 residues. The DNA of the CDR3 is TGTGCCAGCAGCTACGAAGCGGGACCCGTGAATGAGCAGTTCTTC. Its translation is CASSYEAGPVNEQFF. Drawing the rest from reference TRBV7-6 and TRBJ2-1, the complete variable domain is GAGVSQSPRYKVTKRGQDVALRCDPISGHVSLYWYRQALGQGPEFLTYFNYEAQQDKSGLPNDRFSAERPEGSISTLTIQRTEQRDSAMYRCASSYEAGPVNEQFFGPGTRLTVL.

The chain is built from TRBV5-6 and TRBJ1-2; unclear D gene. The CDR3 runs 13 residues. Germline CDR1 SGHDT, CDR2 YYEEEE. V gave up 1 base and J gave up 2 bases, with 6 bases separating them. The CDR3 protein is CASSLRQNYGYTF. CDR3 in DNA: TGTGCCAGCAGCTTGAGGCAGAACTATGGCTACACCTTC.

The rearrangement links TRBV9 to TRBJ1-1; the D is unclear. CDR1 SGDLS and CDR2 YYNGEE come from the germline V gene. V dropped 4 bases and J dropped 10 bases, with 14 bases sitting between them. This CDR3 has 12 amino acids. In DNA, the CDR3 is TGTGCCAGCAGCCTAGGGTCAGGAATAGCTTTCTTT. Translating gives CASSLGSGIAFF.

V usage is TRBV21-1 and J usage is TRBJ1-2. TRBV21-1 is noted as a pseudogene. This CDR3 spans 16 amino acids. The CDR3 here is CASSTHLCPLDYGYTF. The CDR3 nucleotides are TGTGCCAGCAGCACCCATCTCTGCCCCTTGGACTATGGCTACACCTTC.

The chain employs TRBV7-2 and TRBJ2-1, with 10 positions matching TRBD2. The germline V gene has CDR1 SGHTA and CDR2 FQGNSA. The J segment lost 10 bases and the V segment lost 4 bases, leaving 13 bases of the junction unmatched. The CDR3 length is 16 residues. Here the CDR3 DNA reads TGTGCCAGCAGCTCCCTCAGCGGGAGGGCCTCTAGCGAGCAGTTCTTC. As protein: CASSSLSGRASSEQFF.

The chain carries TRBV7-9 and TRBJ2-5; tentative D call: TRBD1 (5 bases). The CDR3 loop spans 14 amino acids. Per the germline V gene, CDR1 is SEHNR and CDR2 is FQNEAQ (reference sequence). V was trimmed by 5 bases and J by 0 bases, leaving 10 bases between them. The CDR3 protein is CASSDRQNQETQYF. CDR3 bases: TGTGCCAGCAGCGATAGACAGAACCAAGAGACCCAGTACTTC. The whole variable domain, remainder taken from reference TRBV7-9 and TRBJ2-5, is DTGVSQNPRHKITKRGQNVTFRCDPISEHNRLYWYRQTLGQGPEFLTYFQNEAQLEKSRLLSDRFSAERPKGSFSTLEIQRTEQGDSAMYLCASSDRQNQETQYFGPGTRLLVL.

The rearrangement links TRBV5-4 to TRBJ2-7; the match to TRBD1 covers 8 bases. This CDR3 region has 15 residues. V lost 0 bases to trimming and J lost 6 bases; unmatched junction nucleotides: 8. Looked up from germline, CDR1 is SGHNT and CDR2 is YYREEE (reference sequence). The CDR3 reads CASSLGGQGGGEQYF. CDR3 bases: TGTGCCAGCAGCTTGGGCGGACAGGGTGGAGGCGAGCAGTACTTC.